This entry is about one T cell receptor beta chain. A junction end diverges from the germline sequence, so it may reflect a read error. The data were obtained in a study of T cell responses to AZD1222 COVID-19 vaccine. CDR1 and CDR2 (germline): SSHAT, FNYEAQ (reference sequence). CDR3 length: 15 residues. Generated by immunoSEQ multiplex PCR, the TCRdb table keeps only in-frame clones and is missing some. The sample lists roughly 180,000 clones, 75% to 95% occurring once. The chain uses TRBV7-7 and TRBJ2-3, with 7 bases identical to TRBD1. The origin of this receptor is an adult in good health. Here the sequenced sample was peripheral blood, taken on day 0 of AZD1222 vaccination. The CDR3 DNA reads as TGTGCTAGCAGCCCGGGACAGTCTAGCACAGATACGCAGTATTTT. It codes for CASSPGQSSTDTQYF.